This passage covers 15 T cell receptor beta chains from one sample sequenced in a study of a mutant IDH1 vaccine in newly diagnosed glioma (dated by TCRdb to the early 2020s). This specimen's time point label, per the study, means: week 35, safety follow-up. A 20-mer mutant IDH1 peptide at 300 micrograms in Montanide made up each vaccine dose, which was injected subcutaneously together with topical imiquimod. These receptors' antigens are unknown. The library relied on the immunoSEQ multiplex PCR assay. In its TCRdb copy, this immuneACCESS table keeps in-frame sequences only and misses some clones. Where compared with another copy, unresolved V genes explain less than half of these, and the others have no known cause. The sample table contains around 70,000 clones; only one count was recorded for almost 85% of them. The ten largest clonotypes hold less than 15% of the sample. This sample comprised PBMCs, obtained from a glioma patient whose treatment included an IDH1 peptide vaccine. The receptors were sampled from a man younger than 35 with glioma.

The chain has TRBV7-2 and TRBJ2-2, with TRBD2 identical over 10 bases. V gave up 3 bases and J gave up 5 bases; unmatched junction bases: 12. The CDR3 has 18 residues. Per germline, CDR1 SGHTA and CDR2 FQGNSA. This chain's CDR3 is CASSLGRLAGVRTGELFF. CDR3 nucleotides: TGTGCCAGCAGCTTGGGTCGGCTAGCGGGGGTGCGGACCGGGGAGCTGTTTTTT.

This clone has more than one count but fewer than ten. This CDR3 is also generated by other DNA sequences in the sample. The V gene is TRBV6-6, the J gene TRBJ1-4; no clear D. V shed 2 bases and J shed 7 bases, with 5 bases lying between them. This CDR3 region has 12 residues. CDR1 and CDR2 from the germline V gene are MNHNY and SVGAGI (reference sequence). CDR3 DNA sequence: TGTGCCAGCAGTTACAGCGGTGAAAAACTGTTTTTT. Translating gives CASSYSGEKLFF.

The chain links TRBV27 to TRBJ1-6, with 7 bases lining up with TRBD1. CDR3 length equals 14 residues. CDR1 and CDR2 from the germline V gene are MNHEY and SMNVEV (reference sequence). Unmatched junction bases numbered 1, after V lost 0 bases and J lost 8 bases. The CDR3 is CASSLSQGDSPLHF. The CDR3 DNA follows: TGTGCCAGCAGTTTATCCCAGGGGGATTCACCCCTCCACTTT.

CDR3 loop: CASSAPGRGGEQYF. The CDR3 DNA sequence: TGTGCCAGCAGCGCCCCAGGCAGAGGGGGGGAGCAGTACTTC. V usage is TRBV7-9 and J usage is TRBJ2-7; D possibly matches TRBD1 or TRBD2 (6 bases each). Trimming removed 5 bases from V and 7 bases from J, with 18 bases in between. Germline loops: CDR1 SEHNR, CDR2 FQNEAQ (reference sequence). The CDR3 loop spans 14 amino acids.

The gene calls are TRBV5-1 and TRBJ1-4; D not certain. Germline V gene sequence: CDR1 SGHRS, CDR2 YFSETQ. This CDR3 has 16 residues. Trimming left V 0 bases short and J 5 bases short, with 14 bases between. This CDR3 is CASSLEPAGPNEKLFF. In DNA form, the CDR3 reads TGCGCCAGCAGCTTGGAACCCGCAGGCCCAAATGAAAAACTGTTTTTT. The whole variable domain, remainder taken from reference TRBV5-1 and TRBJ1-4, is KAGVTQTPRYLIKTRGQQVTLSCSPISGHRSVSWYQQTPGQGLQFLFEYFSETQRNKGNFPGRFSGRQFSNSRSEMNVSTLELGDSALYLCASSLEPAGPNEKLFFGSGTQLSVL.

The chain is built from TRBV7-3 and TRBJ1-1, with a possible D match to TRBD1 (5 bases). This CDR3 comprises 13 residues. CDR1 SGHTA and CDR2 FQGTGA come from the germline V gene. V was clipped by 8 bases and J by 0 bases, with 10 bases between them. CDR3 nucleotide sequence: TGTGCCAGCGCGGGGCAGTTGAACACTGAAGCTTTCTTT. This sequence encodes CASAGQLNTEAFF.

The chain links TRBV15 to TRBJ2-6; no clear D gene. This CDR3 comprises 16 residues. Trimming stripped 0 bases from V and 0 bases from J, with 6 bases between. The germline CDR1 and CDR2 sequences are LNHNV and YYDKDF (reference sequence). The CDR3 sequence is CATSRDWVSGANVLTF. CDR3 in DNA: TGTGCCACCAGCAGAGATTGGGTCTCTGGGGCCAACGTCCTGACTTTC.

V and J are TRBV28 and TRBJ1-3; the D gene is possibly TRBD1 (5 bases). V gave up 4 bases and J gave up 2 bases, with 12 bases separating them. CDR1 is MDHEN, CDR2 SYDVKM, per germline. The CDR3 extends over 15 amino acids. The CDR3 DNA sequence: TGTGCCAGCAGTTCTAGGGGTTTTCCTGGAAACACCATATATTTT. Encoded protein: CASSSRGFPGNTIYF.

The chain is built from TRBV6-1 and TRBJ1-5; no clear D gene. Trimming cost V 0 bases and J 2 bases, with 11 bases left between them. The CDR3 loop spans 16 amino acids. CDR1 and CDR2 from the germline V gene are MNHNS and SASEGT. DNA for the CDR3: TGTGCCAGCAGTGAAGCTCGGTCACAGCGCAATCAGCCCCAGCATTTT. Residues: CASSEARSQRNQPQHF.

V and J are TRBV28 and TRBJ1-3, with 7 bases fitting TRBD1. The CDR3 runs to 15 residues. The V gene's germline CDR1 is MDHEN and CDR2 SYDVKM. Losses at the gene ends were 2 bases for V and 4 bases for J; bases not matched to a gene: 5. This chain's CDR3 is CASSLDRARGNTIYF. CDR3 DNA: TGTGCCAGCAGTTTAGACAGGGCAAGGGGAAACACCATATATTTT.

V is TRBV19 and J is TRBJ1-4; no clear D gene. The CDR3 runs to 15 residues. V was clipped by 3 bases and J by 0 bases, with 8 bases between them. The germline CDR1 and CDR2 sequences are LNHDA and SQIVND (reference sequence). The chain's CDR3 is CASSIYSSTNEKLFF. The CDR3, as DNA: TGTGCCAGTAGTATCTACAGTTCAACTAATGAAAAACTGTTTTTT.

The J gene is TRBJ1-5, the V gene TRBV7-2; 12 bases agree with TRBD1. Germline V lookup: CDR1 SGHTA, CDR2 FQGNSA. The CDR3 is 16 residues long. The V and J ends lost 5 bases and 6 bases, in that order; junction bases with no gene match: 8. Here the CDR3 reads CASSREGTGGSQPQHF. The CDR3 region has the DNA TGTGCCAGCAGCCGAGAAGGGACAGGGGGCTCTCAGCCCCAGCATTTT.

The DNA for the CDR3 is TGCGCCAGCAGCTTGGAGGGCAGGCGCACAGATACGCAGTATTTT. Encoded protein: CASSLEGRRTDTQYF. This rearrangement joins TRBV5-1 to TRBJ2-3; no clear D. The CDR3 length is 15 residues. The germline CDR1 and CDR2 sequences are SGHRS and YFSETQ. V lost 0 bases and J 1 base, leaving 9 bases between the germline ends.

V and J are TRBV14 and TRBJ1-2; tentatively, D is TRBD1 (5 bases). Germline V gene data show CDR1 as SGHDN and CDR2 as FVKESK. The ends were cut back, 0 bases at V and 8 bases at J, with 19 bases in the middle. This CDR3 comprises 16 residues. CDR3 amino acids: CASSQDPRRGMSGYTF. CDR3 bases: TGTGCCAGCAGCCAAGATCCCCGTCGGGGGATGTCCGGCTACACCTTC.

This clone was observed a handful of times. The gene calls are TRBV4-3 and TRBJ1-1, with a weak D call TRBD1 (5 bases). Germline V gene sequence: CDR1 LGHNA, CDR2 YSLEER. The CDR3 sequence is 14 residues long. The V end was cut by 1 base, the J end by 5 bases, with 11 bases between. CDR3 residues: CASSQGGRGTEAFF. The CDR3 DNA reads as TGCGCCAGCAGCCAAGGCGGACGGGGGACTGAAGCTTTCTTT.